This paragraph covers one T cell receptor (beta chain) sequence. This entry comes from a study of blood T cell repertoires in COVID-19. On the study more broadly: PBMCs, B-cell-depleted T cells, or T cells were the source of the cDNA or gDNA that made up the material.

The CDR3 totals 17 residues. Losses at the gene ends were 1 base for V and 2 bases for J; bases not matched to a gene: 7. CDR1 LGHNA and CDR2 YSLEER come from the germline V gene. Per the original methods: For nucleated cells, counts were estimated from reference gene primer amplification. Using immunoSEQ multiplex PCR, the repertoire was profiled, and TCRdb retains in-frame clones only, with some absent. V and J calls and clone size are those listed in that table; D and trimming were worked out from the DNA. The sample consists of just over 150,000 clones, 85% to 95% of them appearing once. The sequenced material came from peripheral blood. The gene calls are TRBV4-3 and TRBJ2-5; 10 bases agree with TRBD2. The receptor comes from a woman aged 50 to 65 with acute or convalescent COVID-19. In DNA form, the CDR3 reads TGCGCCAGCAGCCAAGGGCCGGGACTAGCGACGCAAGAGACCCAGTACTTC. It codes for CASSQGPGLATQETQYF.